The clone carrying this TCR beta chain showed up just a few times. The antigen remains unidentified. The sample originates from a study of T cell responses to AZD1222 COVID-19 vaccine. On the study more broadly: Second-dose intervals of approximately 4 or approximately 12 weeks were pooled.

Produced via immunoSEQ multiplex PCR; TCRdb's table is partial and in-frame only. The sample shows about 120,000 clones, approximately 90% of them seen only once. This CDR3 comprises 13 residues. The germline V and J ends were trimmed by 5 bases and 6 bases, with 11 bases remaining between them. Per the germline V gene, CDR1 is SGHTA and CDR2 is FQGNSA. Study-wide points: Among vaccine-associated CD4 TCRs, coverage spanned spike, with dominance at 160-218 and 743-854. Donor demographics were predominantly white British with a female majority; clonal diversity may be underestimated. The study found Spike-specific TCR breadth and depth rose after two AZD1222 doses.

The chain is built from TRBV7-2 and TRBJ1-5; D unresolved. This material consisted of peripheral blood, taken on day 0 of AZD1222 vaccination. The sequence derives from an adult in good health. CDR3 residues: CASSPETAQPQHF. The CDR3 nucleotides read TGTGCCAGCAGCCCCGAGACCGCTCAGCCCCAGCATTTT.